Each of the 24 T cell receptor beta chains below was sequenced from the same sample in a study of brain T cells in children with intractable seizures. Method: immunoSEQ multiplex PCR; TCRdb's copy keeps in-frame clones and lacks some. Of around 80,000 clones detected, about 90% appear once; the ten largest clones hold roughly a quarter. The sequenced sample was peripheral blood, obtained at surgery. The source of these receptors is a girl under 10 years old with Rasmussen encephalitis and intractable seizures.

The gene calls are TRBV6-5 and TRBJ2-2, with unresolved D. The CDR3 extends over 13 amino acids. V was clipped by 0 bases and J by 7 bases, with 6 bases between them. The V gene's germline CDR1 is MNHEY and CDR2 SVGAGI. The CDR3 is CASSYSGNGELFF. The CDR3 coding sequence is TGTGCCAGCAGTTACTCCGGAAACGGGGAGCTGTTTTTT.

The rearrangement joins TRBV29-1 to TRBJ1-1, with D possibly TRBD1 on 6 matching bases. Germline CDR1 and CDR2: SQVTM and ANQGSEA. The V end was cut by 3 bases, the J end by 4 bases, with 12 bases between. The CDR3 is 13 residues long. The CDR3: CSVDGQGSTEAFF. The CDR3 DNA is TGCAGCGTTGACGGTCAGGGGAGCACTGAAGCTTTCTTT.

The sample holds one count of this clone. The chain joins TRBV7-9 to TRBJ2-1; D unresolved. Germline-derived CDR1 and CDR2 are SEHNR and FQNEAQ (reference sequence). V gave up 11 bases and J gave up 10 bases, with 12 bases separating them. The CDR3 has 10 residues. CDR3 sequence: CARPVPEQFF. CDR3 nucleotide sequence: TGTGCCCGCCCGGTTCCAGAGCAGTTCTTC.

This clone appeared a few times. The chain links TRBV11-1 to TRBJ2-1, with 8 nucleotides matching TRBD2. Per the germline V gene, CDR1 is SGHAT and CDR2 is FQDESV (reference sequence). Trimming cost V 5 bases and J 10 bases; bases outside gene matches: 4. This CDR3 is 12 amino acids long. CDR3 nucleotide sequence: TGTGCCAGCAGCCGGACTAGCTTGGAGCAGTTCTTC. It yields the protein CASSRTSLEQFF. The whole variable domain, remainder taken from reference TRBV11-1 and TRBJ2-1, is EAEVAQSPRYKITEKSQAVAFWCDPISGHATLYWYRQILGQGPELLVQFQDESVVDDSQLPKDRFSAERLKGVDSTLKIQPAELGDSAMYLCASSRTSLEQFFGPGTRLTVL.

V is TRBV28 and J is TRBJ1-1, with TRBD1 matching over 9 bases. There are 15 residues in the CDR3. The germline V gene encodes CDR1 MDHEN and CDR2 SYDVKM. Unmatched junction bases numbered 9, after V lost 7 bases and J lost 3 bases. CDR3 in DNA: TGTGCCAGCATGTCGCCTGGACAGGGGTACACTGAAGCTTTCTTT. Translation gives CASMSPGQGYTEAFF. The full variable domain, with the rest looked up from reference TRBV28 and TRBJ1-1, is DVKVTQSSRYLVKRTGEKVFLECVQDMDHENMFWYRQDPGLGLRLIYFSYDVKMKEKGDIPEGYSVSREKKERFSLILESASTNQTSMYLCASMSPGQGYTEAFFGQGTRLTVV.

The chain uses TRBV3-1 (or the pseudogene TRBV3-2) and TRBJ2-5, with 8 bases fitting TRBD1. Per germline, CDR1 LGHDT and CDR2 YNNKEL (reference sequence). The CDR3 runs 16 residues. J gave up 2 bases and V 0 bases, and 5 bases lay outside the gene matches. DNA for the CDR3: TGTGCCAGCAGCCAAGATCTAGGGACAGGACAAGAGACCCAGTACTTC. This gives the protein CASSQDLGTGQETQYF.

The genes are TRBV10-3 and TRBJ2-5; the D is unclear. CDR3 length: 14 amino acids. Germline V gene lookup returns CDR1 ENHRY and CDR2 SYGVKD. Trimming stripped 0 bases from V and 2 bases from J, with 7 bases between. The CDR3 loop reads CAISESTHQETQYF. CDR3 in DNA: TGTGCCATCAGTGAGTCGACTCATCAAGAGACCCAGTACTTC.

This chain joins TRBV5-6 and TRBJ2-3; TRBD2 matches 9 bases. The V and J ends lost 2 bases and 6 bases, in that order; junction bases with no gene match: 7. Germline CDR1 SGHDT, CDR2 YYEEEE. CDR3 length equals 15 residues. The CDR3 bases are TGTGCCAGCAGCTTATCGGGACTAGCCATCGATACGCAGTATTTT. It codes for CASSLSGLAIDTQYF.

This CDR3 reads CASSLGLAEEETQYF. CDR3 DNA: TGCGCCAGCAGCTTGGGGCTAGCGGAAGAAGAGACCCAGTACTTC. The chain is built from TRBV5-1 and TRBJ2-5, with 7 bases fitting TRBD2. J gave up 3 bases and V 0 bases, and 5 bases lay outside the gene matches. Germline loops: CDR1 SGHRS, CDR2 YFSETQ. CDR3 length: 15 residues. The full variable domain, in which reference TRBV5-1 and TRBJ2-5 provide the parts outside the CDR3, is KAGVTQTPRYLIKTRGQQVTLSCSPISGHRSVSWYQQTPGQGLQFLFEYFSETQRNKGNFPGRFSGRQFSNSRSEMNVSTLELGDSALYLCASSLGLAEEETQYFGPGTRLLVL.

As DNA, the CDR3 is TGTGCCAGCAGTTTACTCCCGCCGGGACAGGGGTACAATCAGCCCCAGCATTTT. It is translated as CASSLLPPGQGYNQPQHF. V usage is TRBV27 and J usage is TRBJ1-5, with 10 bases fitting TRBD1. V was pared by 2 bases and J by 3 bases, with 10 bases of the junction left unmatched. The CDR3 length is 18 residues. The germline CDR1 and CDR2 sequences are MNHEY and SMNVEV (reference sequence).

DNA of the CDR3: TGTGCCAGCAGCTCGGGGGACAGGTCGAACACTGAAGCTTTCTTT. This gives the protein CASSSGDRSNTEAFF. The chain carries TRBV11-2 and TRBJ1-1; 8 bases match TRBD1. V was clipped by 4 bases and J by 1 base; unmatched bases: 5. CDR1 is SGHAT, CDR2 FQNNGV, per germline. The CDR3 totals 15 residues.

This rearrangement joins TRBV24-1 to TRBJ2-1, with TRBD2 matching 12 bases. Trimming removed 4 bases from V and 10 bases from J; junction bases left unmatched: 10. The CDR3 covers 16 residues. CDR1 KGHDR and CDR2 SFDVKD come from the germline V gene. CDR3 in amino acids: CATSDPRTSGMAEQFF. The CDR3 bases are TGTGCCACCAGTGACCCGCGGACTAGCGGGATGGCGGAGCAGTTCTTC.

J is TRBJ1-2 and V is TRBV7-3; D is undetermined. V lost 3 bases and J 6 bases, leaving 8 bases between the germline ends. The CDR3 consists of 12 residues. The germline V gene has CDR1 SGHTA and CDR2 FQGTGA. The CDR3 sequence: CASSLDGDGYTF. CDR3 DNA sequence: TGTGCCAGCAGCTTGGACGGGGATGGCTACACCTTC.

The chain employs TRBV19 and TRBJ2-2, with TRBD1 matching over 9 bases. Trimming removed 3 bases from V and 2 bases from J; junction bases left unmatched: 4. The CDR3 has 16 amino acids. Germline V gives CDR1 LNHDA, CDR2 SQIVND (reference sequence). CDR3 nucleotide sequence: TGTGCCAGTAGTATTTCGGGACAGGGTAACACCGGGGAGCTGTTTTTT. Protein product: CASSISGQGNTGELFF.

The rearrangement uses TRBV3-1 (or the pseudogene TRBV3-2) and TRBJ2-1, with D uncertain. This CDR3 comprises 15 residues. V was cut by 4 bases and J by 5 bases, with 15 bases left in between. Germline values: CDR1 LGHDT, CDR2 YNNKEL (reference sequence). DNA of the CDR3: TGTGCCAGCAGCCCCTGGCAGATCGCCCACAATGAGCAGTTCTTC. Translated: CASSPWQIAHNEQFF.

The chain recombines TRBV6-5 with TRBJ1-1; no definite D call. Trimming removed 8 bases from V and 5 bases from J, with 9 bases in between. CDR1 MNHEY and CDR2 SVGAGI come from the germline V gene. The CDR3 runs 11 residues. As DNA, the CDR3 is TGTGCCAGCGGAATTGCTACTGAAGCTTTCTTT. This gives the protein CASGIATEAFF.

CDR3 protein: CASSQEISGLAGVEQYF. The CDR3, as DNA: TGTGCCAGCAGCCAAGAGATCTCGGGACTAGCGGGAGTCGAGCAGTACTTC. V gene TRBV3-1 (or the pseudogene TRBV3-2) combines with J gene TRBJ2-7; 14 nucleotides agree with TRBD2. CDR1 is LGHDT, CDR2 YNNKEL, per germline (reference sequence). This CDR3 comprises 17 residues. Trimming removed 0 bases from V and 6 bases from J; junction bases left unmatched: 7.

Concerning this clone itself: The junction departs from the called germline gene at one end, perhaps through a read error. V gene TRBV19 combines with J gene TRBJ1-6, with unresolved D. The CDR3 length is 17 residues. The V gene's germline CDR1 is LNHDA and CDR2 SQIVND (reference sequence). The CDR3: CASSPTAVGSLDSPLHF. Written as DNA, the CDR3 is TGTGCCAGTAGTCCCACCGCCGTTGGGAGTCTGGATTCGCCCCTCCACTTT.

This rearrangement joins TRBV21-1 to TRBJ2-1; the table names TRBD1, a call not compared with the DNA. TRBV21-1 constitutes a pseudogene. This CDR3 is 20 amino acids long. The CDR3 coding sequence is TGTGCCAGCAGCAAGAATGGAGACAGGGACGGTGGTAGCTCCTACAATGAGCAGTTCTTC. Protein product: CASSKNGDRDGGSSYNEQFF.

V is TRBV5-4 and J is TRBJ1-1; tentative D call: TRBD1 (6 bases). Germline lookup yields CDR1 SGHNT and CDR2 YYREEE (reference sequence). The ends were cut back, 0 bases at V and 11 bases at J, with 14 bases in the middle. This CDR3 is built from 13 residues. The CDR3 nucleotides are TGTGCCAGCAGCTTGGTTCCCACAGGGTCGGCTTTCTTT. As protein: CASSLVPTGSAFF.

The rearrangement joins TRBV2 to TRBJ2-2; 14 nucleotides match TRBD2. V shed 11 bases, J shed 6 bases, and the junction held 5 bases outside the gene matches. The CDR3 has 14 residues. Germline V gene sequence: CDR1 SNHLY, CDR2 FYNNEI. The CDR3 here is CAVPGLAGAGELFF. For the CDR3, the DNA is TGTGCCGTTCCGGGACTAGCGGGAGCCGGGGAGCTGTTTTTT.

The chain recombines TRBV7-9 with TRBJ1-5, with D possibly TRBD1 on 6 matching bases. The CDR3 spans 14 residues. Germline lookup yields CDR1 SEHNR and CDR2 FQNEAQ (reference sequence). The V and J ends lost 5 bases and 3 bases respectively, with 11 bases between them. The chain's CDR3 is CASSHGQTNQPQHF. The CDR3 DNA is TGTGCCAGCAGCCACGGACAGACCAATCAGCCCCAGCATTTT. Full variable domain (remainder filled in from reference TRBV7-9 and TRBJ1-5): DTGVSQNPRHKITKRGQNVTFRCDPISEHNRLYWYRQTLGQGPEFLTYFQNEAQLEKSRLLSDRFSAERPKGSFSTLEIQRTEQGDSAMYLCASSHGQTNQPQHFGDGTRLSIL.

Comment on this clone: The junction departs from the called germline gene at one end, perhaps through a read error. The CDR3 nucleotides read TGTGCTAGCAGCGAAGGACAGGGGACTGAAGCTTTCTTT. This sequence encodes CASSEGQGTEAFF. The chain joins TRBV7-7 to TRBJ1-1; 9 bases match TRBD1. The CDR3 spans 13 residues. Germline CDR1 is SSHAT and CDR2 is FNYEAQ (reference sequence).

V and J are TRBV12-3 or TRBV12-4 and TRBJ2-3; tentative D call: TRBD2 (6 bases). V lost 3 bases and J 5 bases, leaving 9 bases between the germline ends. This CDR3 comprises 13 residues. CDR3 region: CASSFGSGDTQYF. CDR3 nucleotide sequence: TGTGCCAGCAGTTTCGGTAGCGGAGATACGCAGTATTTT.